The clone carrying this TCR beta chain was detected a few times. The antigen is unknown. By quantitative 5'-RACE with molecular barcodes, the TCR beta libraries were made. TCRdb processed the 5' RACE reads anew with MiXCR; each CDR3 protein has one entry. This sample has about 220,000 distinct CDR3 sequences; around 20% occur once, and the top ten carry about 42%. Germline loops: CDR1 MNHEY, CDR2 SVGEGT. The CDR3 covers 14 residues. V gave up 4 bases and J gave up 0 bases, with 7 bases separating them. The data originate from a study of CD8 T cells in ankylosing spondylitis. Study-level points and caveats: What appeared characteristic of ankylosing spondylitis blood was a TCR beta motif of eight highly homologous variants. Clones linked with disease were CD8+ and fairly uncommon in the peripheral blood. In ankylosing spondylitis patients, matched synovial fluid reportedly showed significant enrichment of disease-linked clones.

Sample: blood, either unsorted or a sorted T cell fraction (not recorded which). The gene calls are TRBV6-2 or TRBV6-3 and TRBJ2-1; D may be TRBD2 (6 bases). This TCR was recovered from a male donor with ankylosing spondylitis. CDR3 DNA: TGTGCCAGCAGTTCGGGGGACTCCTACAATGAGCAGTTCTTC. Protein sequence: CASSSGDSYNEQFF.